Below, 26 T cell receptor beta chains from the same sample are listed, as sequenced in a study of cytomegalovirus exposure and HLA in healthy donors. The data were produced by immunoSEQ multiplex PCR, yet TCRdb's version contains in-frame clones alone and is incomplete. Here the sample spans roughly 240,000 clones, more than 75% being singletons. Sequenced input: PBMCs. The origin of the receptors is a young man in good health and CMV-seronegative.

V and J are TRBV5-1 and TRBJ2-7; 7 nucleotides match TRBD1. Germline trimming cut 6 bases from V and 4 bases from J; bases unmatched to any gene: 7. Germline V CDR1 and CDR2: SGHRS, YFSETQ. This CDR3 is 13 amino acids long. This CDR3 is CASTGDSVYEQYF. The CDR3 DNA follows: TGCGCCAGCACAGGGGACAGCGTTTACGAGCAGTACTTC.

The CDR3 loop reads CASSLGASGSYEQYF. The CDR3, as DNA: TGTGCCAGCAGCTTAGGGGCTAGCGGCTCCTACGAGCAGTACTTC. The chain joins TRBV7-2 to TRBJ2-7, with 7 bases lining up with TRBD2. This CDR3 has 15 amino acids. The J segment lost 0 bases and the V segment lost 1 base, leaving 3 bases of the junction unmatched. Germline values: CDR1 SGHTA, CDR2 FQGNSA.

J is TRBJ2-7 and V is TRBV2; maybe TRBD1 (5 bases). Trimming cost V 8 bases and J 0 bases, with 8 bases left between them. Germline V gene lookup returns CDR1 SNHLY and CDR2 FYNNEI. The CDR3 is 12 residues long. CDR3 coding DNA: TGTGCCAGCTTGGACAACTCCTACGAGCAGTACTTC. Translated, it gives CASLDNSYEQYF.

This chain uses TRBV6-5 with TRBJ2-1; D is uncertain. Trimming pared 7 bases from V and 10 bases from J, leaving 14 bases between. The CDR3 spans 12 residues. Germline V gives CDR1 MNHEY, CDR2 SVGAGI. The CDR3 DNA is TGTGCCAGCAAACATCCTCGAGCGGAGCAGTTCTTC. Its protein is CASKHPRAEQFF.

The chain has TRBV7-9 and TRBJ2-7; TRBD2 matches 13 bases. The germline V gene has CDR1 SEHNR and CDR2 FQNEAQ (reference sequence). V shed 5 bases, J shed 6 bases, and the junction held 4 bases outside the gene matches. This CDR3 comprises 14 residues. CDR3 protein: CASSPGLAGVEQYF. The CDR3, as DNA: TGTGCCAGCAGCCCTGGACTAGCGGGAGTCGAGCAGTACTTC. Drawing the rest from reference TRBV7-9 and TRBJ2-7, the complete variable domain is DTGVSQNPRHKITKRGQNVTFRCDPISEHNRLYWYRQTLGQGPEFLTYFQNEAQLEKSRLLSDRFSAERPKGSFSTLEIQRTEQGDSAMYLCASSPGLAGVEQYFGPGTRLTVT.

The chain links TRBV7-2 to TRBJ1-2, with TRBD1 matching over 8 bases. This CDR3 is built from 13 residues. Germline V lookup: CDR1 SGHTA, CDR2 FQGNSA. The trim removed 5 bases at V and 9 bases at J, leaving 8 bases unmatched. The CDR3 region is CASSPGQGRSYTF. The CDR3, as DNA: TGTGCCAGCAGCCCAGGACAGGGAAGGAGCTACACCTTC.

CDR3 nucleotides: TGCAGCGTTACCTTCTCACCGGGGGACGAGCAGTACTTC. Translation gives CSVTFSPGDEQYF. V gene TRBV29-1 combines with J gene TRBJ2-7; tentatively, D is TRBD2 (6 bases). The CDR3 covers 13 residues. V was trimmed by 5 bases and J by 5 bases, leaving 16 bases between them. Germline V gives CDR1 SQVTM, CDR2 ANQGSEA.

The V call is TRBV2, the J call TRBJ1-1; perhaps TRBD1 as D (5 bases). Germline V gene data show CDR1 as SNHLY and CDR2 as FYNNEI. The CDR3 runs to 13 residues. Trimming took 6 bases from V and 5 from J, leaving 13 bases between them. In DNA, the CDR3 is TGTGCCAGCAGCAGGGATTTGGGGACTGAAGCTTTCTTT. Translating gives CASSRDLGTEAFF. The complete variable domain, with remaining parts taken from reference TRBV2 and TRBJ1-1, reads EPEVTQTPSHQVTQMGQEVILRCVPISNHLYFYWYRQILGQKVEFLVSFYNNEISEKSEIFDDQFSVERPDGSNFTLKIRSTKLEDSAMYFCASSRDLGTEAFFGQGTRLTVV.

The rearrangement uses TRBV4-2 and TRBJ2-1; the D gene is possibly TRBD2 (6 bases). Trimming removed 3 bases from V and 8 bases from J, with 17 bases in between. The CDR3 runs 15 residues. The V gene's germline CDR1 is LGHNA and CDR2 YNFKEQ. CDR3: CASSHCRPGVHEQFF. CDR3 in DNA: TGTGCCAGCAGCCACTGCCGGCCGGGAGTCCATGAGCAGTTCTTC.

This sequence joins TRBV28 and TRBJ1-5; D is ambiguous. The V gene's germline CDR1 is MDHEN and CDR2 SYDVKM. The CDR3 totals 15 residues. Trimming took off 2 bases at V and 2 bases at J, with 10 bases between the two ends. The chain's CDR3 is CASSLRGSGNQPQHF. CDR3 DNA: TGTGCCAGCAGTTTACGGGGTTCGGGCAATCAGCCCCAGCATTTT.

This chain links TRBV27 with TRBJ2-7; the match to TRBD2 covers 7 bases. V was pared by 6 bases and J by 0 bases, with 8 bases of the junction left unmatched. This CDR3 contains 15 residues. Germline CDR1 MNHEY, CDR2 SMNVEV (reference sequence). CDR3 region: CASSRRGGSSYEQYF. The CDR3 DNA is TGTGCCAGCAGCCGCCGCGGCGGGAGCTCCTACGAGCAGTACTTC.

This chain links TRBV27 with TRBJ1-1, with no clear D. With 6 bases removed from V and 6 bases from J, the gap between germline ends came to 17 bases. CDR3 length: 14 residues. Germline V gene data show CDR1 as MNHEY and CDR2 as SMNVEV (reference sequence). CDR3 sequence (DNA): TGTGCCAGCAGAGGAGGGCCCAGGTGGTCTGAAGCTTTCTTT. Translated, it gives CASRGGPRWSEAFF.

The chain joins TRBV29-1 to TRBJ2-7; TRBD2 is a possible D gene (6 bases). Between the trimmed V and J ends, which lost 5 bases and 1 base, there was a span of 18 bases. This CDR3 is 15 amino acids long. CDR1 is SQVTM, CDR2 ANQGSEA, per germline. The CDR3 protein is CSVHAWDSVSYEQYF. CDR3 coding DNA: TGCAGCGTTCATGCATGGGACTCCGTATCCTACGAGCAGTACTTC.

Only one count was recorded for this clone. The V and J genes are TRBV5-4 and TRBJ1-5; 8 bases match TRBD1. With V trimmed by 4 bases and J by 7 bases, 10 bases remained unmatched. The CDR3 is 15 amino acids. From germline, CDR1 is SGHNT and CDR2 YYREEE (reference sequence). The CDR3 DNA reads TGTGCCAGCAGCCCTGCGGACAGGGAGGGACAGCCCCAGCATTTT. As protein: CASSPADREGQPQHF.

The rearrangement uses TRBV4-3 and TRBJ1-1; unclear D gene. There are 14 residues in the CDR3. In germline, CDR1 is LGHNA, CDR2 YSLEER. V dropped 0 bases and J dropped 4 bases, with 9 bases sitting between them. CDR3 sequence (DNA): TGCGCCAGCAGCCAAGATCAGGTCGGCACTGAAGCTTTCTTT. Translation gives CASSQDQVGTEAFF.

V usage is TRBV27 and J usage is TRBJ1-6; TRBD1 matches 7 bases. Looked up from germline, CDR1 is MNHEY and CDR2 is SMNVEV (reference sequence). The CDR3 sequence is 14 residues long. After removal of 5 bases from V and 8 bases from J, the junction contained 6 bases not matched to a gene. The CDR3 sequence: CASSPGTAYSPLHF. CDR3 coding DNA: TGTGCCAGCAGTCCGGGGACAGCGTATTCACCCCTCCACTTT.

The CDR3, as DNA: TGTGCCAGCAGCCAGAGATCGGGACAGGGGATATCACCCCTCCACTTT. Protein: CASSQRSGQGISPLHF. This sequence joins TRBV7-9 and TRBJ1-6, with 10 bases lining up with TRBD1. The V and J ends lost 5 bases and 10 bases, in that order; junction bases with no gene match: 11. Germline CDR1 and CDR2: SEHNR and FQNEAQ (reference sequence). The CDR3 extends over 16 amino acids.

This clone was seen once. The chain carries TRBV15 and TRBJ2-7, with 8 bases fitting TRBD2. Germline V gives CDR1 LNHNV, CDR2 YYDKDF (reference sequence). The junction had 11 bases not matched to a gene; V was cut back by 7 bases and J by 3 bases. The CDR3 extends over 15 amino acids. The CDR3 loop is CATITTAGVIYEQYF. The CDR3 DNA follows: TGTGCCACCATTACCACAGCGGGAGTTATCTACGAGCAGTACTTC. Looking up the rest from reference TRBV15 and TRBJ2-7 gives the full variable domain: DAMVIQNPRYQVTQFGKPVTLSCSQTLNHNVMYWYQQKSSQAPKLLFHYYDKDFNNEADTPDNFQSRRPNTSFCFLDIRSPGLGDTAMYLCATITTAGVIYEQYFGPGTRLTVT.

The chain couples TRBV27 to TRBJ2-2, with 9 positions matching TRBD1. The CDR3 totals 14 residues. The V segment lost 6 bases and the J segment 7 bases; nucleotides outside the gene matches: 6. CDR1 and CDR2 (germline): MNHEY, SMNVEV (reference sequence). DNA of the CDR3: TGTGCCAGCAGGAGGGACAGGGATGTCGGGGAGCTGTTTTTT. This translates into CASRRDRDVGELFF.

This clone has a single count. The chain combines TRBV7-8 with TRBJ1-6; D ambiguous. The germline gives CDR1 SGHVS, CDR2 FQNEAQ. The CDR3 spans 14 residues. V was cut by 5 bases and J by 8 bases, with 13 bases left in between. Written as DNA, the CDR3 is TGTGCCAGCAGCCGACTGGGGAGGGATTCACCCCTCCACTTT. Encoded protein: CASSRLGRDSPLHF.

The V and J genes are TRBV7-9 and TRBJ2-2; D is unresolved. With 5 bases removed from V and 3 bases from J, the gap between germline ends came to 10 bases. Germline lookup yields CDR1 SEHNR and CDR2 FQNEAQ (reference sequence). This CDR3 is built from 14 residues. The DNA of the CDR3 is TGTGCCAGCAGCGCCCCACGCGACACCGGGGAGCTGTTTTTT. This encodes CASSAPRDTGELFF.

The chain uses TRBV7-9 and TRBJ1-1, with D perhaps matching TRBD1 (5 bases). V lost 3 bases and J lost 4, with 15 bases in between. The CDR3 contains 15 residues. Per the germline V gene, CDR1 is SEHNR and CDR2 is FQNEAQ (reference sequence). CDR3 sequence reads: CASSLSNQGSTEAFF. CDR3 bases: TGTGCCAGCAGCTTGTCTAATCAGGGTAGCACTGAAGCTTTCTTT.

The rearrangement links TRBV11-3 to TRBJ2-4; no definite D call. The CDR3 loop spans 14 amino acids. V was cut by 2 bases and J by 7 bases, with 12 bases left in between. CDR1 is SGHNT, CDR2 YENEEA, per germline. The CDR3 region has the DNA TGTGCCAGCAGCTTAAACCCCCACAGTAACATTCAGTACTTC. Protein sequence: CASSLNPHSNIQYF.

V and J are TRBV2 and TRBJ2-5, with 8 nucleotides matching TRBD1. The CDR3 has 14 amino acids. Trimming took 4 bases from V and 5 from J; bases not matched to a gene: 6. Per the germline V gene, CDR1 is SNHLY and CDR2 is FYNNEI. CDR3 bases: TGTGCCAGCAGTGGAACAGGGGGAAAGGAGACCCAGTACTTC. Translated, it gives CASSGTGGKETQYF. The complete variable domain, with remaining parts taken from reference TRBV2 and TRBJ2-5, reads EPEVTQTPSHQVTQMGQEVILRCVPISNHLYFYWYRQILGQKVEFLVSFYNNEISEKSEIFDDQFSVERPDGSNFTLKIRSTKLEDSAMYFCASSGTGGKETQYFGPGTRLLVL.

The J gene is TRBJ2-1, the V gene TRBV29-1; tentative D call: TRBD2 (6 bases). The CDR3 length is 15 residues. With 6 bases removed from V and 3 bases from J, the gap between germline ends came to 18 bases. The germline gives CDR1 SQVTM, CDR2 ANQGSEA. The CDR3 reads CSVSSSGRYYNEQFF. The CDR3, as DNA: TGCAGCGTGAGCTCTTCGGGGAGGTACTACAATGAGCAGTTCTTC.

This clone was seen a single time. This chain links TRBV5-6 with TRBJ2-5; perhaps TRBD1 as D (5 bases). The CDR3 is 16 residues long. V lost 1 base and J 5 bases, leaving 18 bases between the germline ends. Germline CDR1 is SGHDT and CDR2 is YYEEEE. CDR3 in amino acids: CASSLPHRHQGETQYF. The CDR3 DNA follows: TGTGCCAGCAGCTTGCCCCACAGGCACCAAGGGGAGACCCAGTACTTC.